Shown below are 18 T cell receptor beta chains from a single sample sequenced in a study of T cells after yellow fever vaccination. TCRdb processed the 5' RACE reads anew with MiXCR; each CDR3 protein has one entry. The table lists approximately 300,000 distinct CDR3 sequences, 6.5% to 8.5% of them singletons. The sequenced sample was PBMCs, obtained roughly 45 days after the first yellow fever vaccination. The origin of the receptors is a man in his late teens or twenties who received the YFV17D yellow fever vaccine.

The chain couples TRBV6-4 to TRBJ1-3; D ambiguous. Germline values: CDR1 MRHNA, CDR2 SNTAGT. The CDR3 has 15 amino acids. V was clipped by 1 base and J by 0 bases, with 7 bases between them. CDR3 bases: TGTGCCAGCAGTGACTTCGGCAGCTCTGGAAACACCATATATTTT. Its translation: CASSDFGSSGNTIYF.

This clonotype was counted only a few times. V gene TRBV5-1 combines with J gene TRBJ1-2; 8 bases fit TRBD1. This CDR3 region has 14 residues. Per the germline V gene, CDR1 is SGHRS and CDR2 is YFSETQ. J gave up 6 bases and V 4 bases, and 8 bases lay outside the gene matches. CDR3 nucleotide sequence: TGCGCCAGCAGCGCAAAACAGGGGGAGGATGGCTACACCTTC. As protein: CASSAKQGEDGYTF.

Only a few counts were recorded for this clonotype. The chain carries TRBV25-1 and TRBJ1-1; a weak D match, TRBD1 (5 bases). V lost 5 bases and J 11 bases, leaving 12 bases between the germline ends. CDR1 and CDR2 (germline): MGHDK, SYGVNS. This CDR3 is built from 11 residues. The CDR3 DNA reads as TGTGCCAGCAGTCGGGGGATAAGCGCTTTCTTT. Translating it yields CASSRGISAFF. Combining the CDR3 with reference TRBV25-1 and TRBJ1-1 gives the whole variable domain EADIYQTPRYLVIGTGKKITLECSQTMGHDKMYWYQQDPGMELHLIHYSYGVNSTEKGDLSSESTVSRIRTEHFPLTLESARPSHTSQYLCASSRGISAFFGQGTRLTVV.

This clonotype was detected many times. This chain joins TRBV4-3 and TRBJ1-1; D not resolved. Trimming removed 0 bases at V and 10 bases at J, with 9 bases between. The CDR3 extends over 12 amino acids. In germline, CDR1 is LGHNA, CDR2 YSLEER. This CDR3 is CASSQDGRVAFF. CDR3 nucleotides: TGCGCCAGCAGCCAAGACGGGCGGGTAGCTTTCTTT.

This clonotype was picked up a small number of times. The rearrangement uses TRBV3-1 and TRBJ1-2, with 8 bases identical to TRBD1. J lost 8 bases, V lost 3 bases, and 8 bases had no gene match. The CDR3 loop spans 14 amino acids. Per the germline V gene, CDR1 is LGHDT and CDR2 is YNNKEL (reference sequence). The CDR3, as DNA: TGTGCCAGCAGCCACGGACAGGGAAAGAGGGGCTACACCTTC. This codes for CASSHGQGKRGYTF.

This clonotype was recorded a few times. The chain recombines TRBV6-2 or TRBV6-3 with TRBJ2-3; D ambiguous. Deletions cut 7 bases from V and 0 bases from J, with 5 bases between. The CDR3 is 12 residues long. Germline CDR1 and CDR2: MNHEY and SVGEGT. CDR3: CASTPSTDTQYF. CDR3 bases: TGTGCCAGCACCCCTAGCACAGATACGCAGTATTTT.

This clonotype was picked up a small number of times. The chain recombines TRBV20-1 with TRBJ2-5; 8 bases line up with TRBD2. The V and J ends lost 0 bases and 1 base, in that order; junction bases with no gene match: 4. This CDR3 is 15 amino acids long. CDR1 DFQATT and CDR2 SNEGSKA come from the germline V gene (reference sequence). The CDR3 sequence is CSAREERGFQETQYF. The CDR3, as DNA: TGCAGTGCTAGAGAAGAGCGGGGGTTCCAAGAGACCCAGTACTTC.

This clonotype was detected ten times or more. The V gene is TRBV7-3, the J gene TRBJ1-1; 8 bases match TRBD1. This CDR3 has 14 residues. V lost 5 bases to trimming and J lost 4 bases; unmatched junction nucleotides: 6. In germline, CDR1 is SGHTA, CDR2 FQGTGA. This CDR3 is CASSLTGVSTEAFF. The CDR3 nucleotides are TGTGCCAGCAGCCTGACAGGGGTGAGCACTGAAGCTTTCTTT.

The sample holds a few counts of this clonotype. The V and J genes are TRBV12-3 or TRBV12-4 and TRBJ2-3, with 9 bases lining up with TRBD1. V dropped 5 bases and J dropped 4; count of bases not matched to a gene: 10. The CDR3 is 16 amino acids. Here the CDR3 reads CASSPPTGQGADTQYF. CDR3 nucleotide sequence: TGTGCCAGCAGTCCACCCACGGGACAGGGAGCAGATACGCAGTATTTT.

A few counts support this clonotype. The chain has TRBV5-1 and TRBJ1-4; D gene ambiguous. V was clipped by 3 bases and J by 5 bases, with 17 bases between them. Germline CDR1 SGHRS, CDR2 YFSETQ. The CDR3 length is 16 residues. CDR3 residues: CASSSDGVVSNEKLFF. The CDR3 DNA is TGCGCCAGCAGCTCGGACGGCGTAGTCTCGAATGAAAAACTGTTTTTT.

As to this clonotype: A clone one base away is much larger, so this may be a read error. The chain has TRBV7-8 and TRBJ2-7; 7 bases map to TRBD1. V shed 8 bases, J shed 2 bases, and the junction held 9 bases outside the gene matches. Germline CDR1 and CDR2: SGHVS and FQNEAQ. The CDR3 sequence is 14 residues long. CDR3 residues: CASQGDSVTYEQYF. CDR3 sequence (DNA): TGTGCCAGCCAGGGGGACAGCGTAACCTACGAGCAGTACTTC.

This clonotype was seen many times. The genes are TRBV29-1 and TRBJ2-5; 8 bases fit TRBD2. Germline V lookup: CDR1 SQVTM, CDR2 ANQGSEA. The J segment lost 5 bases and the V segment lost 4 bases, leaving 6 bases of the junction unmatched. The CDR3 extends over 13 amino acids. The CDR3, as DNA: TGCAGCGTTGGGCCGGAGCGGGGGGAGACCCAGTACTTC. It is translated as CSVGPERGETQYF.

Only a few counts were recorded for this clonotype. The chain uses TRBV27 and TRBJ2-7; 8 nucleotides agree with TRBD2. The CDR3 is 12 residues long. The germline gives CDR1 MNHEY, CDR2 SMNVEV (reference sequence). J lost 7 bases, V lost 2 bases, and 1 base had no gene match. The CDR3 bases are TGTGCCAGCAGTTTACGGGGGGGAGAGCAGTACGTC. Its translation: CASSLRGGEQYV.

This clonotype was counted a few times. V is TRBV7-2 and J is TRBJ1-1; D possibly corresponds to TRBD1 (5 bases). The V gene's germline CDR1 is SGHTA and CDR2 FQGNSA. This CDR3 contains 11 residues. V lost 10 bases and J 1 base, leaving 7 bases between the germline ends. The CDR3 DNA reads TGTGCCACCCAGGGGAACACTGAAGCTTTCTTT. This gives the protein CATQGNTEAFF.

In this sample, this clonotype turned up many times. The rearrangement joins TRBV7-6 to TRBJ2-1; TRBD2 matches at 12 bases. Losses at the gene ends were 6 bases for V and 4 bases for J; bases not matched to a gene: 4. Germline assignment: CDR1 SGHVS and CDR2 FNYEAQ. The CDR3 extends over 15 amino acids. The DNA of the CDR3 is TGTGCCAGCAGTAGCACTAGCGGGGGGTACAATGAGCAGTTCTTC. It translates to CASSSTSGGYNEQFF.

V gene TRBV24-1 combines with J gene TRBJ2-1; 11 nucleotides align to TRBD1. The CDR3 is made up of 16 amino acids. Trimming at V came to 3 bases and at J to 7 bases, leaving 7 bases not matched to a gene. Per the germline V gene, CDR1 is KGHDR and CDR2 is SFDVKD. CDR3 sequence: CATSDAGTGGSNEQFF. The CDR3 DNA reads TGTGCCACCAGTGATGCCGGGACAGGGGGGTCGAATGAGCAGTTCTTC.

The chain joins TRBV12-3 or TRBV12-4 to TRBJ2-3, with a tentative D call TRBD2 (5 bases). CDR3 size: 14 residues. With 4 bases removed from V and 4 bases from J, the gap between germline ends came to 12 bases. DNA for the CDR3: TGTGCCAGCAGTTCTCCGAGGGTCCCAGATACGCAGTATTTT. Translating it yields CASSSPRVPDTQYF.

This clonotype came up many times. This chain connects TRBV12-3 or TRBV12-4 to TRBJ1-6, with no clear D. The CDR3 totals 15 residues. Trimming pared 2 bases from V and 4 bases from J, leaving 9 bases between. The CDR3 loop reads CASSLRADYNSPLHF. CDR3 coding DNA: TGTGCCAGCAGTTTAAGGGCCGATTATAATTCACCCCTCCACTTT.